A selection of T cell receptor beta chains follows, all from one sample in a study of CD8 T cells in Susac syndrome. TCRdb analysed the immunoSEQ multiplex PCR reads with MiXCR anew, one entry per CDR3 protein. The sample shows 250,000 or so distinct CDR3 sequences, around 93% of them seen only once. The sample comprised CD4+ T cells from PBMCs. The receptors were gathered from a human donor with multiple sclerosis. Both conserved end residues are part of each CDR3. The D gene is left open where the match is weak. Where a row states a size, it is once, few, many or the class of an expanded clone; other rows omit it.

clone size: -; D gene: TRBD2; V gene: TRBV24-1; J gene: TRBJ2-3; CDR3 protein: CATSDRLAGDTDTQYF; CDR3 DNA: TGTGCCACCAGTGATCGACTAGCGGGGGACACAGATACGCAGTATTTT
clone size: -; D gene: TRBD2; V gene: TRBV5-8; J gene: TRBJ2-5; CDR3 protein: CASSPGLAGKGETQYF; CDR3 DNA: TGTGCCAGTTCTCCAGGACTAGCGGGAAAGGGAGAGACCCAGTACTTC
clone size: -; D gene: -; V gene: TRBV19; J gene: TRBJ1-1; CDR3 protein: CASSIPGPKAFF; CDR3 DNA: TGTGCCAGTAGTATACCAGGGCCTAAAGCTTTCTTT
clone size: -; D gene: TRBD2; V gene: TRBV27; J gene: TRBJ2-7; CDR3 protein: CASMPSRELAGYEQYF; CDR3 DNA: TGTGCCAGCATGCCGTCCCGGGAACTAGCGGGGTACGAGCAGTACTTC
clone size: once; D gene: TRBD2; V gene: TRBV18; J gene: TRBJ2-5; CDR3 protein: CASSPGTSQQPETQYF; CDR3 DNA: TGTGCCAGCTCACCGGGGACTAGCCAACAGCCAGAGACCCAGTACTTC
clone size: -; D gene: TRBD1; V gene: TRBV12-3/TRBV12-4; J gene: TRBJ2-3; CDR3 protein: CASSLGTGHTDTQYF; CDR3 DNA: TGTGCCAGCAGTTTGGGGACAGGGCATACAGATACGCAGTATTTT
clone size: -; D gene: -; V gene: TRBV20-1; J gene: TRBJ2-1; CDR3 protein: CSAREAEDEQFF; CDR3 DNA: TGCAGTGCTAGAGAAGCTGAAGATGAGCAGTTCTTC
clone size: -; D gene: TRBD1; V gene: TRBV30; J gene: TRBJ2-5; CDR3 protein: CAWSGTAQETQYF; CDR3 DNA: TGTGCCTGGAGCGGGACAGCCCAGGAGACCCAGTACTTC
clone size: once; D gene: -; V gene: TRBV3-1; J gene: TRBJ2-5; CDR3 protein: CASSHRIQETQYF; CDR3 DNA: TGTGCCAGCAGCCACCGAATCCAAGAGACCCAGTACTTC
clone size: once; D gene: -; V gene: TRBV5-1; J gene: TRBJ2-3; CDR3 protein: CASSLELGADTQYF; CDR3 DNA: TGCGCCAGCAGCTTGGAACTTGGCGCGGATACGCAGTATTTT
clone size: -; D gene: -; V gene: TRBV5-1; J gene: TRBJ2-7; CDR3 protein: CASSSRVGLPYEQYF; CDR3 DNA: TGCGCCAGCAGCTCACGGGTTGGACTTCCCTACGAGCAGTACTTC
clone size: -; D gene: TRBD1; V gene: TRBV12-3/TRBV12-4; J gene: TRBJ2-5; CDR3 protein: CASSFARTGKETQYF; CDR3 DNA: TGTGCCAGCAGTTTTGCCAGGACAGGCAAAGAGACCCAGTACTTC
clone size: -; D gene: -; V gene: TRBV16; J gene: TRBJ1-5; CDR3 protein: CASSHVNQPQHF; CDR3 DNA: TGTGCCAGCAGCCACGTCAATCAGCCCCAGCATTTT
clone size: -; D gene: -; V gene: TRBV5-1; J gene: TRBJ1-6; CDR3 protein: CASSLTANNSPLHF; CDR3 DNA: TGCGCCAGCAGCTTGACCGCTAATAATTCACCCCTCCACTTT
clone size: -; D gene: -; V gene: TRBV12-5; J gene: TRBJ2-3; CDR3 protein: CASGSRGGTDTQYF; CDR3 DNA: TGTGCTAGTGGTTCCAGGGGGGGCACAGATACGCAGTATTTT
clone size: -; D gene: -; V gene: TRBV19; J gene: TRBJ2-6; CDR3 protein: CASSTLGTASGANVLTF; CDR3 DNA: TGTGCCAGTAGTACGCTGGGGACGGCCTCTGGGGCCAACGTCCTGACTTTC
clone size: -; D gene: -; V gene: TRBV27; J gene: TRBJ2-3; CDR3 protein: CASSWTAGSDTQYF; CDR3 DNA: TGTGCCAGCAGTTGGACGGCCGGGTCAGATACGCAGTATTTT
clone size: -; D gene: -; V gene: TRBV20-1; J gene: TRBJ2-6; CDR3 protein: CSARDRGNSGANVLTF; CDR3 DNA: TGCAGTGCTAGAGATAGGGGGAACTCTGGGGCCAACGTCCTGACTTTC
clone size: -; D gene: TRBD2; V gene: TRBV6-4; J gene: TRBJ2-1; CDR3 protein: CASSRERGSYNEQFF; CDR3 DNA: TGTGCCAGCAGTCGGGAGCGGGGCTCCTACAATGAGCAGTTCTTC
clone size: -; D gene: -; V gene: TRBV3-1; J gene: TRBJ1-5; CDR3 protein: CASSQGANQPQHF; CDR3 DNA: TGTGCCAGCAGCCAGGGGGCTAATCAGCCCCAGCATTTT
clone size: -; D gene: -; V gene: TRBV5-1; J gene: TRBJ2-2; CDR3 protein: CASSPYSGISNTGELFF; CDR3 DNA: TGCGCCAGCAGCCCCTACAGTGGGATATCGAACACCGGGGAGCTGTTTTTT
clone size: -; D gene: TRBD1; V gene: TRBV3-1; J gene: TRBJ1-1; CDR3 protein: CASSRVRTGGEAFF; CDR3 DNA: TGTGCCAGCAGCCGAGTACGGACAGGGGGCGAAGCTTTCTTT
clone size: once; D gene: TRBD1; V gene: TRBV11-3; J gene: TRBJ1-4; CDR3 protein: CASSSPWTGWGTAEKLFF; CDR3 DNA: TGTGCCAGCAGCTCTCCATGGACAGGCTGGGGGACTGCTGAAAAACTGTTTTTT